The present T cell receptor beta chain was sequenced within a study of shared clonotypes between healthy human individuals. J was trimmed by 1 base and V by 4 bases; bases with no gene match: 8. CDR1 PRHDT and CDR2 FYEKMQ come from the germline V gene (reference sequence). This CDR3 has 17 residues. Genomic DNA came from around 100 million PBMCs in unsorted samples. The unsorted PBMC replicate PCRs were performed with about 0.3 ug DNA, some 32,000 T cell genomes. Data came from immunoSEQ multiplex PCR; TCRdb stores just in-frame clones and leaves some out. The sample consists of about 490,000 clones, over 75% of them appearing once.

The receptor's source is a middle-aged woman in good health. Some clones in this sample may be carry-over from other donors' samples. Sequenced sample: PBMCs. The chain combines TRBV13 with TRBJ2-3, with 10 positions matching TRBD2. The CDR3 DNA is TGTGCCAGCAGCTCGGGGGGACTAGCGAACCGCACAGATACGCAGTATTTT. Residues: CASSSGGLANRTDTQYF.